The T cell receptor beta chain described here comes from a study of T-cell reconstitution after alpha-beta-depleted transplantation in children. Regarding the study as a whole: T-cell counts and diversity at one year following transplant were attributed mainly to newly produced T cells. High day-60 TCRbeta diversity in some patients came from surviving recipient T cells and thymic progenitors. About two months after transplant, alpha-beta T cells reportedly came from several hundred expanded graft clones.

The authors prepared the TCRbeta library with unique molecular identifiers. TCRdb used MiXCR to reprocess the PCR reads, holding one entry per CDR3 protein. The profile covers 200,000 to 300,000 distinct CDR3 sequences, with under 30% appearing a single time and around 4.8% taken by the ten largest. With V trimmed by 6 bases and J by 0 bases, 8 bases remained unmatched. The CDR3 is 16 amino acids. In the case of this clonotype: Its specificity is not known.

This specimen consisted of PBMCs, mostly from graft donor cells, obtained 360 days after TCRalphabeta/CD19-depleted stem cell transplant. The V gene is TRBV12-3 or TRBV12-4, the J gene TRBJ2-3, with 8 bases fitting TRBD1. The sequence came from a female patient aged 2 to 10 who had a stem cell transplant for congenital amegakaryocytic thrombocytopenia, so the T cells may come from the graft donor. CDR3 residues: CASRGWDRPSTDTQYF. CDR3 coding DNA: TGTGCCAGCAGGGGATGGGACAGGCCTAGCACAGATACGCAGTATTTT.